One and the same sample provided the 28 T cell receptor beta chains below, sequenced in a study of CD8 T cells in Susac syndrome. An amount of RNA that ranged from roughly 0.5 to 1 ug was reverse transcribed with random hexamers. From the immunoSEQ multiplex PCR reads, TCRdb called clonotypes with MiXCR, one entry per CDR3 protein. Counted here are fewer than 350,000 distinct CDR3 sequences, under 95% occurring once; the ten biggest clones make up 0.065%. Sequencing input: CD4+ T cells from PBMCs. Receptors originate from a human donor with multiple sclerosis.

The chain recombines TRBV5-1 with TRBJ2-5, with D possibly TRBD1 on 5 matching bases. The germline V and J ends were trimmed by 4 bases and 1 base, with 23 bases remaining between them. Per the germline V gene, CDR1 is SGHRS and CDR2 is YFSETQ. This CDR3 is 18 amino acids long. The chain's CDR3 is CASSVRGFTRSLQETQYF. In DNA, the CDR3 is TGCGCCAGCAGCGTTAGGGGATTTACACGTTCGCTCCAAGAGACCCAGTACTTC.

The V gene is TRBV6-5, the J gene TRBJ1-1, with a possible D match to TRBD1 (6 bases). V was clipped by 4 bases and J by 5 bases, with 17 bases between them. Germline V CDR1 and CDR2: MNHEY, SVGAGI. The length of the CDR3 is 15 residues. Written as DNA, the CDR3 is TGTGCCAGCAGTTCATACGGCAGGGGCGGAACTGAAGCTTTCTTT. This encodes CASSSYGRGGTEAFF.

The chain recombines TRBV5-1 with TRBJ1-2; 10 nucleotides agree with TRBD1. The CDR3 is 16 amino acids. The germline gives CDR1 SGHRS, CDR2 YFSETQ. V dropped 2 bases and J dropped 4; count of bases not matched to a gene: 8. CDR3: CASSFQPGTGAYGYTF. DNA of the CDR3: TGCGCCAGCAGCTTCCAACCCGGGACAGGGGCCTATGGCTACACCTTC.

The chain combines TRBV10-3 with TRBJ2-3; D is undetermined. This CDR3 has 13 amino acids. Looked up from germline, CDR1 is ENHRY and CDR2 is SYGVKD. V lost 6 bases, J lost 2 bases, and 9 bases lay in between. CDR3 in amino acids: CAISPRSTDTQYF. As DNA, the CDR3 is TGTGCCATCAGCCCGCGATCCACAGATACGCAGTATTTT.

The rearrangement joins TRBV12-3 or TRBV12-4 to TRBJ1-6; D is perhaps TRBD1 (5 bases). This CDR3 is built from 14 residues. Trimming stripped 3 bases from V and 5 bases from J, with 8 bases between. The CDR3 sequence: CASSLGQHNSPLHF. For the CDR3, the DNA is TGTGCCAGCAGTTTGGGGCAGCATAATTCACCCCTCCACTTT.

The V gene is TRBV30, the J gene TRBJ2-7; the D gene is possibly TRBD1 (6 bases). Germline CDR1 GTSNPN, CDR2 SVGIG (reference sequence). There are 15 residues in the CDR3. With 1 base removed from V and 2 bases from J, the gap between germline ends came to 15 bases. The CDR3 loop reads CAWSGTLDRAYEQYF. The CDR3 DNA is TGTGCCTGGAGTGGGACCCTGGACAGAGCCTACGAGCAGTACTTC.

This clonotype was counted between two and nine times. The chain is built from TRBV7-9 and TRBJ2-5; no clear D. CDR3 size: 14 residues. Germline V gene lookup returns CDR1 SEHNR and CDR2 FQNEAQ (reference sequence). Between the trimmed V and J ends, which lost 3 bases and 2 bases, there was a span of 10 bases. CDR3 residues: CASSFSGRQETQYF. The CDR3 DNA is TGTGCCAGCAGCTTTAGTGGGCGGCAAGAGACCCAGTACTTC.

The V gene is TRBV7-9, the J gene TRBJ2-2, with 7 bases identical to TRBD1. Germline trimming cut 4 bases from V and 6 bases from J; bases unmatched to any gene: 8. CDR3 length: 15 residues. The germline V gene encodes CDR1 SEHNR and CDR2 FQNEAQ (reference sequence). This CDR3 reads CASSSFGQGAGELFF. The CDR3 nucleotides are TGTGCCAGCAGCTCCTTCGGGCAGGGGGCCGGGGAGCTGTTTTTT.

This clonotype was seen once. V usage is TRBV14 and J usage is TRBJ1-2, with D perhaps matching TRBD1 (5 bases). CDR3 length: 14 residues. With 4 bases removed from V and 8 bases from J, the gap between germline ends came to 17 bases. CDR1 and CDR2 from the germline V gene are SGHDN and FVKESK. CDR3 coding DNA: TGTGCCAGCAGCCTCCAGGTGGGGGGTTACGGCTACACCTTC. Its translation is CASSLQVGGYGYTF.

The CDR3 spells CASFRGGSYNEQFF. The CDR3 DNA reads as TGCGCCAGCTTTCGGGGGGGCTCCTACAATGAGCAGTTCTTC. V is TRBV5-1 and J is TRBJ2-1, with 8 positions matching TRBD2. Germline V gene data show CDR1 as SGHRS and CDR2 as YFSETQ. CDR3 length: 14 amino acids. The V gene end was trimmed by 7 bases and the J gene end by 0 bases; junction bases not matched to a gene: 3.

This clonotype appeared a single time. The rearrangement links TRBV5-4 to TRBJ2-7, with TRBD1 identical over 10 bases. CDR1 is SGHNT and CDR2 is YYREEE in the germline V gene (reference sequence). Losses at the gene ends were 4 bases for V and 9 bases for J; bases not matched to a gene: 10. The CDR3 sequence is 14 residues long. The CDR3 DNA sequence: TGTGCCAGCAGCGTTGGGACAGGGGTTCCTATGCAGTACTTC. Encoded protein: CASSVGTGVPMQYF.

This clonotype has just a few counts. The chain has TRBV27 and TRBJ2-1, with 12 nucleotides matching TRBD2. Germline V gene sequence: CDR1 MNHEY, CDR2 SMNVEV (reference sequence). Trimming took 5 bases from V and 3 from J; bases not matched to a gene: 2. This CDR3 has 15 amino acids. The CDR3 loop is CASSPSGGGYNEQFF. CDR3 DNA: TGTGCCAGCAGTCCTAGCGGGGGGGGCTACAATGAGCAGTTCTTC.

The genes are TRBV20-1 and TRBJ2-5, with 7 positions matching TRBD2. Germline values: CDR1 DFQATT, CDR2 SNEGSKA (reference sequence). V was pared by 5 bases and J by 3 bases, with 6 bases of the junction left unmatched. There are 13 residues in the CDR3. DNA of the CDR3: TGCAGTGCTTTTCCTAGCGGAAAAGAGACCCAGTACTTC. Translated, it gives CSAFPSGKETQYF.

The chain has TRBV6-2 or TRBV6-3 and TRBJ1-5; no clear D. The CDR3 totals 15 residues. Trimming took off 4 bases at V and 0 bases at J, with 10 bases between the two ends. The germline V gene has CDR1 MNHEY and CDR2 SVGEGT. The DNA for the CDR3 is TGTGCCAGCAGTTTTGGCCAACATAGCAATCAGCCCCAGCATTTT. Protein product: CASSFGQHSNQPQHF.

The CDR3 sequence: CASSFGEEDTQYF. CDR3 coding DNA: TGTGCCAGCAGCTTTGGGGAAGAAGATACGCAGTATTTT. The chain recombines TRBV11-2 with TRBJ2-3, with unresolved D. CDR1 is SGHAT, CDR2 FQNNGV, per germline. Trimming left V 3 bases short and J 5 bases short, with 9 bases between. The CDR3 loop spans 13 amino acids.

The chain employs TRBV5-1 and TRBJ2-7, with D possibly being TRBD2 (7 bases). With 7 bases removed from V and 10 bases from J, the gap between germline ends came to 18 bases. The CDR3 extends over 12 amino acids. CDR1 SGHRS and CDR2 YFSETQ come from the germline V gene. The chain's CDR3 is CASQRDTGLQYF. The DNA for the CDR3 is TGCGCCAGCCAGCGGGACACCGGGCTACAGTACTTC.

V gene TRBV3-1 combines with J gene TRBJ2-3; TRBD2 matches at 10 bases. The V segment lost 5 bases and the J segment 6 bases; nucleotides outside the gene matches: 11. The CDR3 is 16 residues long. Germline V lookup: CDR1 LGHDT, CDR2 YNNKEL (reference sequence). The CDR3 protein is CASSYRLAGAGDTQYF. The CDR3 region has the DNA TGTGCCAGCAGCTACCGTCTAGCGGGAGCCGGGGATACGCAGTATTTT.

The chain links TRBV7-3 to TRBJ2-3; TRBD1 or TRBD2 may be the D gene (6 bases each). This CDR3 is built from 14 residues. CDR1 and CDR2 (germline): SGHTA, FQGTGA. Trimming cost V 6 bases and J 8 bases, with 18 bases left between them. The CDR3 DNA follows: TGTGCCAGCAGTTTCAGGGGAGAGGGGGGTACGCAGTATTTT. It translates to CASSFRGEGGTQYF.

This clonotype was recorded only once. The V gene is TRBV10-3, the J gene TRBJ1-1, with D maybe TRBD1 (5 bases). Germline V gene lookup returns CDR1 ENHRY and CDR2 SYGVKD. This CDR3 spans 13 amino acids. The V end was cut by 3 bases, the J end by 5 bases, with 10 bases between. CDR3 in amino acids: CAISDRALTEAFF. The DNA of the CDR3 is TGTGCCATCAGTGACAGGGCGTTGACTGAAGCTTTCTTT.

The V and J genes are TRBV12-3 or TRBV12-4 and TRBJ2-3; D gene uncertain. Trimming took 2 bases from V and 2 from J, leaving 14 bases between them. CDR3 length: 16 residues. The CDR3 DNA is TGTGCCAGCAGTTTATTTGGAAGACCCACCACAGATACGCAGTATTTT. This codes for CASSLFGRPTTDTQYF.

The chain links TRBV12-3 or TRBV12-4 to TRBJ1-5; 8 bases agree with TRBD1. This CDR3 spans 14 amino acids. The V gene end was trimmed by 6 bases and the J gene end by 4 bases; junction bases not matched to a gene: 5. This CDR3 reads CASRTGDLNQPQHF. The CDR3, as DNA: TGTGCCAGCAGGACAGGGGATCTGAATCAGCCCCAGCATTTT.

The rearrangement links TRBV19 to TRBJ1-1; D is possibly TRBD1 (5 bases). Germline V gives CDR1 LNHDA, CDR2 SQIVND (reference sequence). The CDR3 contains 14 residues. V shed 4 bases and J shed 4 bases, with 13 bases lying between them. The CDR3 DNA is TGTGCCAGTAGTAACGGGGCTGCCGGCACTGAAGCTTTCTTT. Its protein is CASSNGAAGTEAFF.

The gene calls are TRBV11-3 and TRBJ2-1; the D gene is possibly TRBD2 (6 bases). With 1 base removed from V and 3 bases from J, the gap between germline ends came to 13 bases. From germline, CDR1 is SGHNT and CDR2 YENEEA. CDR3 size: 16 residues. CDR3 region: CASSLGGGVLYNEQFF. The CDR3 nucleotides read TGTGCCAGCAGCTTAGGAGGCGGGGTTCTCTACAATGAGCAGTTCTTC.

The rearrangement uses TRBV15 and TRBJ2-1, with D perhaps assigned TRBD1 or TRBD2 (6 bases each). Looked up from germline, CDR1 is LNHNV and CDR2 is YYDKDF (reference sequence). CDR3 size: 16 residues. V was shortened by 5 bases and J by 5 bases, with 19 bases between the two germline ends. CDR3 nucleotide sequence: TGTGCCACCAGCCAAGAGGTGAGGAGGGGGAACAATGAGCAGTTCTTC. Translation gives CATSQEVRRGNNEQFF.

The chain combines TRBV19 with TRBJ2-3; 7 bases agree with TRBD2. Germline lookup yields CDR1 LNHDA and CDR2 SQIVND (reference sequence). This CDR3 comprises 12 residues. The J segment lost 6 bases and the V segment lost 9 bases, leaving 6 bases of the junction unmatched. The CDR3 DNA reads TGTGCCAGCCGACTAGCCGGGGATACGCAGTATTTT. Amino acid sequence: CASRLAGDTQYF.

This chain uses TRBV27 with TRBJ1-1; 12 bases fit TRBD1. V shed 6 bases and J 5 bases; nucleotides not matched to a gene: 13. The CDR3 extends over 17 amino acids. Germline V gives CDR1 MNHEY, CDR2 SMNVEV (reference sequence). The CDR3 DNA follows: TGTGCCAGCAGCTTCGGGACAGGGGGCGGAGGGGGGACTGAAGCTTTCTTT. This translates into CASSFGTGGGGGTEAFF.

This chain uses TRBV12-3 or TRBV12-4 with TRBJ2-7; TRBD1 matches at 10 bases. The CDR3 is made up of 14 amino acids. The ends lost 5 bases at V and 2 bases at J; junction bases unmatched: 3. Here the CDR3 DNA reads TGTGCCAGCAGTAAGGGACAGGGGACCTACGAGCAGTACTTC. Its protein product is CASSKGQGTYEQYF.

The gene calls are TRBV5-1 and TRBJ2-1; D assignment may be TRBD1 or TRBD2 (5 bases each). Germline CDR1 SGHRS, CDR2 YFSETQ. CDR3 length: 16 amino acids. Trimming took 4 bases from V and 4 from J, leaving 18 bases between them. Here the CDR3 DNA reads TGCGCCAGCAGCCTAGCTGGGGGAATTCTTTACAATGAGCAGTTCTTC. It encodes CASSLAGGILYNEQFF.